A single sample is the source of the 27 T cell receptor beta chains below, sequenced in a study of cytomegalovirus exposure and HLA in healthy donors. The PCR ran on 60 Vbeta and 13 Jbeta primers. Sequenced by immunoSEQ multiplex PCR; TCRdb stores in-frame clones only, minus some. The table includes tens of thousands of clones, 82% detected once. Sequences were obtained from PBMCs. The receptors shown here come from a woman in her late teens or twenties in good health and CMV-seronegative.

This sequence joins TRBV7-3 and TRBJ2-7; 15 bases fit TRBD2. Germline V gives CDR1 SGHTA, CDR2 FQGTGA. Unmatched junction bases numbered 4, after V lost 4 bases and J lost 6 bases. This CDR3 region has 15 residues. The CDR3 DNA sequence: TGTGCCAGCAGCTCGGGACTAGCGGGAGGCTTCGAGCAGTACTTC. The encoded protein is CASSSGLAGGFEQYF.

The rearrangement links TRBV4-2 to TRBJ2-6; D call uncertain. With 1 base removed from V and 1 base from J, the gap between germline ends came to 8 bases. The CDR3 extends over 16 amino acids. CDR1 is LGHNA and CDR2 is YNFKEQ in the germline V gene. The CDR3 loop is CASSQGEQSGANVLTF. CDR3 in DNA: TGTGCCAGCAGCCAAGGAGAACAGTCTGGGGCCAACGTCCTGACTTTC.

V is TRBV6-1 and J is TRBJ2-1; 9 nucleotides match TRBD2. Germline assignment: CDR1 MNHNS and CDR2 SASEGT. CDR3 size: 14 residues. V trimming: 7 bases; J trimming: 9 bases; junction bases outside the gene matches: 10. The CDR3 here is CASNRASGKVEQFF. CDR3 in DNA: TGTGCCAGCAACCGGGCTAGCGGGAAGGTTGAGCAGTTCTTC.

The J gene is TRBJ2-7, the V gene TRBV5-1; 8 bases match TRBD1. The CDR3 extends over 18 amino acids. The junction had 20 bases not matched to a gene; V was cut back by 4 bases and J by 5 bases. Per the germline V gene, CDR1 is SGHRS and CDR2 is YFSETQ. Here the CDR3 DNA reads TGCGCCAGCAGCCCATGGGACAGGAGGCCTTTCGGGGTCGACGAGCAGTACTTC. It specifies CASSPWDRRPFGVDEQYF.

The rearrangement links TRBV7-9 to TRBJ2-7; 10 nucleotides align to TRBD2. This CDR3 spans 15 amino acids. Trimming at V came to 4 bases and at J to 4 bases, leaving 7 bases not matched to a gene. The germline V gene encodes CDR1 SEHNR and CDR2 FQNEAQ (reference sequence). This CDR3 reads CASSYPSSGSYEQYF. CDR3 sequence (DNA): TGTGCCAGCAGCTACCCGTCTAGCGGGAGTTACGAGCAGTACTTC.

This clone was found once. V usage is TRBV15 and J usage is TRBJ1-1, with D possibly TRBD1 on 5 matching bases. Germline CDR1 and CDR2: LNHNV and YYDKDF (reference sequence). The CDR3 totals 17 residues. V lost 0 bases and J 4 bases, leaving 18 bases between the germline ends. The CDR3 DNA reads TGTGCCACCAGCAGAGATAGGGGTATTGGGGGGGTCACTGAAGCTTTCTTT. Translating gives CATSRDRGIGGVTEAFF.

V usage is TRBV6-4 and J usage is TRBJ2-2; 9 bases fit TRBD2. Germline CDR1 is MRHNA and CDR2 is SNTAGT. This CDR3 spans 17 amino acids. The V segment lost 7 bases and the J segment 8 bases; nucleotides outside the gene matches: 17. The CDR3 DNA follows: TGTGCCAGCATGTGTAGCGGGAGTAGGGCGGCAGTGGGGGAGCTGTTTTTT. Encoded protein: CASMCSGSRAAVGELFF.

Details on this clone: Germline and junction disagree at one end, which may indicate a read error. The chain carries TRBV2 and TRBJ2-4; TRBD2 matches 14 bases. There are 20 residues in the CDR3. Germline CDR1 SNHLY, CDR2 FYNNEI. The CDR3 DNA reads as TGTGCCAGCAGTCCCTCTAGACTAGCGGGAGGGCCGCGGACCAAAAACAGTCAGTACTTC. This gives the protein CASSPSRLAGGPRTKNSQYF. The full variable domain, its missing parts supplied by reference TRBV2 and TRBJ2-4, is EPEVTQTPSHQVTQMGQEVILRCVPISNHLYFYWYRQILGQKVEFLVSFYNNEISEKSEIFDDQFSVERPDGSNFTLKIRSTKLEDSAMYFCASSPSRLAGGPRTKNSQYFGAGTRLSVL.

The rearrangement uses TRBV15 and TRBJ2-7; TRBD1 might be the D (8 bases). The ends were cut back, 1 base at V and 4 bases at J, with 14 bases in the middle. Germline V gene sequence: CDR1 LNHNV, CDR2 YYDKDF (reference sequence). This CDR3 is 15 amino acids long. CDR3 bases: TGTGCCACCAGCAGAGGGTACAGGGGGGGTTACGAGCAGTACTTC. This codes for CATSRGYRGGYEQYF.

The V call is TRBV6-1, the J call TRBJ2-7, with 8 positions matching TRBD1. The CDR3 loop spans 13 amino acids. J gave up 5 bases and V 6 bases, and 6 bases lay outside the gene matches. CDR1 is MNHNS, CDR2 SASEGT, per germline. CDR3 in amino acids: CASRPGGLNEQYF. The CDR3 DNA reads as TGTGCCAGCAGGCCAGGGGGCCTGAACGAGCAGTACTTC.

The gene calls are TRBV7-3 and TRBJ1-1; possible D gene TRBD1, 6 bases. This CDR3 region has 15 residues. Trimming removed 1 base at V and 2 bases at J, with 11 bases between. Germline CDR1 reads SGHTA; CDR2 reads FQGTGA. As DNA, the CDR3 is TGTGCCAGCAGCTTAAGGGGGACACTAAACACTGAAGCTTTCTTT. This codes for CASSLRGTLNTEAFF.

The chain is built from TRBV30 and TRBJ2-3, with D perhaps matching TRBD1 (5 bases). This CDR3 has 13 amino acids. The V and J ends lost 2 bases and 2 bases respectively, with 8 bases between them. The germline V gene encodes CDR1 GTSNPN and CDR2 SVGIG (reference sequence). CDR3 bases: TGTGCCTGGAGTCTGGGGCCCACAGATACGCAGTATTTT. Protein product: CAWSLGPTDTQYF. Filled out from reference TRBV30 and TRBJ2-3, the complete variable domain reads SQTIHQWPATLVQPVGSPLSLECTVEGTSNPNLYWYRQAAGRGLQLLFYSVGIGQISSEVPQNLSASRPQDRQFILSSKKLLLSDSGFYLCAWSLGPTDTQYFGPGTRLTVL.

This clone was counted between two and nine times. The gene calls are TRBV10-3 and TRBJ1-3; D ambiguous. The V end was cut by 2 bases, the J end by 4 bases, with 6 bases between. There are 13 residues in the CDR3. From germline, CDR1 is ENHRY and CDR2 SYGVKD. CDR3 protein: CAISEAAGNTIYF. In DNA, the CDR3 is TGTGCCATCAGTGAGGCGGCGGGAAACACCATATATTTT.

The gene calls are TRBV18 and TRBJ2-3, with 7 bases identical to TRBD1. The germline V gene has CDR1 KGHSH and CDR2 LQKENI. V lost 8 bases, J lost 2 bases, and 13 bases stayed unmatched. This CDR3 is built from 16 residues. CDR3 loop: CASPPEGARNTDTQYF. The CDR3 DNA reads TGTGCCAGCCCCCCAGAGGGGGCCAGAAACACAGATACGCAGTATTTT.

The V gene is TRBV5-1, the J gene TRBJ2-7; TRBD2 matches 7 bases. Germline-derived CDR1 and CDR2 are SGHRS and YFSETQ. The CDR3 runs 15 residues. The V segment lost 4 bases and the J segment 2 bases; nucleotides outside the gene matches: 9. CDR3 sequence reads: CASSRDSRETYEQYF. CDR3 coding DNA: TGCGCCAGCAGCCGGGACTCGCGGGAGACCTACGAGCAGTACTTC.

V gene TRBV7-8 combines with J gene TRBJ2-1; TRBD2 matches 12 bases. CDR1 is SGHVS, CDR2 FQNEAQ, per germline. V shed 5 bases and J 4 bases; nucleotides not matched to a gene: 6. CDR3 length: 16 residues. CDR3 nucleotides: TGTGCCAGCAGCGCCCGTGGACTAGCGGGATACAATGAGCAGTTCTTC. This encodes CASSARGLAGYNEQFF. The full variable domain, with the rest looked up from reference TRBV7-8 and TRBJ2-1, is GAGVSQSPRYKVAKRGQDVALRCDPISGHVSLFWYQQALGQGPEFLTYFQNEAQLDKSGLPSDRFFAERPEGSVSTLKIQRTQQEDSAVYLCASSARGLAGYNEQFFGPGTRLTVL.

This CDR3 reads CASSQLGGVLDTQYF. Here the CDR3 DNA reads TGCGCCAGCAGTCAGTTGGGGGGGGTATTGGATACGCAGTATTTT. This chain links TRBV23-1 with TRBJ2-3, with TRBD2 matching over 7 bases. TRBV23-1 is assigned to the ORF class and has an uncertain function. The CDR3 has 15 amino acids. Unmatched junction bases numbered 9, after V lost 3 bases and J lost 6 bases.

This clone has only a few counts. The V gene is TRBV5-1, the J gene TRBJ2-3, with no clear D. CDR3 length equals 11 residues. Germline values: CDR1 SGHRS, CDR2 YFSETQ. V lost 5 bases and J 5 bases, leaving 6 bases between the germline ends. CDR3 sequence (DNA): TGCGCCAGCAGAGAGGAAGATACGCAGTATTTT. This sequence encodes CASREEDTQYF.

CDR3 protein: CASSLDKRGSADYGYTF. The CDR3 nucleotides are TGTGCCAGCAGCTTAGATAAGAGGGGGAGTGCCGATTATGGCTACACCTTC. The chain has TRBV7-9 and TRBJ1-2, with D possibly matching TRBD1 (6 bases). Germline loops: CDR1 SEHNR, CDR2 FQNEAQ (reference sequence). V dropped 1 base and J dropped 5 bases, with 20 bases sitting between them. The CDR3 is made up of 17 amino acids.

In DNA, the CDR3 is TGTGCCAGCAGTTTGAGACAGGGGGATATGATCGGAAAACTGTTTTTT. Residues: CASSLRQGDMIGKLFF. This sequence joins TRBV27 and TRBJ1-4; the match to TRBD1 covers 9 bases. The V gene's germline CDR1 is MNHEY and CDR2 SMNVEV (reference sequence). The CDR3 is 16 amino acids. Germline trimming cut 3 bases from V and 10 bases from J; bases unmatched to any gene: 12.

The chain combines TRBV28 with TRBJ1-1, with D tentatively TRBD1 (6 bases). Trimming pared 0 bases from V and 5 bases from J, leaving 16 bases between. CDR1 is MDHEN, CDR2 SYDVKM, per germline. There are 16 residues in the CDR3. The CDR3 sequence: CASSLWGAGSKTEAFF. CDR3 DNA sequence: TGTGCCAGCAGTTTATGGGGGGCAGGGAGTAAAACTGAAGCTTTCTTT.

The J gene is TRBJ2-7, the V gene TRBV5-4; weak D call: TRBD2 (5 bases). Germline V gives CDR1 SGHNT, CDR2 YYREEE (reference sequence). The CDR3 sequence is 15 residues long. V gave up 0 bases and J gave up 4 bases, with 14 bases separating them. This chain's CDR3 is CASSLDSSPSYEQYF. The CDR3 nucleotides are TGTGCCAGCAGCTTGGATTCTAGCCCCTCGTACGAGCAGTACTTC.

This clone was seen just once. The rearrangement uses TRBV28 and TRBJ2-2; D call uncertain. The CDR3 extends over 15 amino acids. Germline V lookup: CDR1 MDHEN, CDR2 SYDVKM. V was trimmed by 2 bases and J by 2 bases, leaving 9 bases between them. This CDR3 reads CASSLGPGNTGELFF. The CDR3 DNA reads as TGTGCCAGCAGTTTAGGTCCAGGAAACACCGGGGAGCTGTTTTTT.

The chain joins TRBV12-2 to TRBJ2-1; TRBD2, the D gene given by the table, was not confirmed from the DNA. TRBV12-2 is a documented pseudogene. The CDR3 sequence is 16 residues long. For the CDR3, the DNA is TGTGCAAGTCGCTCGGGACTAGCGGGAAGAGAGTATGAGCAGTTCTTC. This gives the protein CASRSGLAGREYEQFF.

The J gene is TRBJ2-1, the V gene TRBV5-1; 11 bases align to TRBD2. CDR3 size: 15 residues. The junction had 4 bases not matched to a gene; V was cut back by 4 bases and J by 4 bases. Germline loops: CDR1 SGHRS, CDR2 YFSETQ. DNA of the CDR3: TGCGCCAGCAGCGTGACTAGCGGGGCGTACAATGAGCAGTTCTTC. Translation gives CASSVTSGAYNEQFF.

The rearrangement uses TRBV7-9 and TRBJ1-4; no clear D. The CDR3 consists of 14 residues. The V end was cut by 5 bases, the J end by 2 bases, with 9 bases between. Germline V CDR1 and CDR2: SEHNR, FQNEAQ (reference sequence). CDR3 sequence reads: CASSPAGTNEKLFF. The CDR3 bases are TGTGCCAGCAGCCCCGCGGGGACTAATGAAAAACTGTTTTTT.

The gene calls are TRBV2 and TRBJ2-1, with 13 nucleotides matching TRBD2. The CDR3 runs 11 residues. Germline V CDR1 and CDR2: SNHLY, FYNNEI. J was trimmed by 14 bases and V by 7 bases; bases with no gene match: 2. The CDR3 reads CASIGLAGEFF. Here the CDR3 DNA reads TGTGCCAGCATTGGACTAGCGGGAGAGTTCTTC.